Following are 24 T cell receptor beta chains from one sample sequenced in a study of a mutant IDH1 vaccine in newly diagnosed glioma. These receptors' antigens are unknown. Time point here: week 47, end of study. Doses of 300 ug of mutant IDH1 20-mer peptide were given with topical imiquimod. Sequencing used immunoSEQ multiplex PCR; TCRdb keeps in-frame clones, though not all of them. The sample has some 50,000 clones; roughly two thirds are singletons. The material sequenced was peripheral blood mononuclear cells (PBMCs), taken from a glioma patient whose treatment included an IDH1 peptide vaccine. These receptor sequences come from a middle-aged man with glioma. Some clones in this sample may be carry-over from other donors' samples.

The chain recombines TRBV5-1 with TRBJ2-3; a possible D gene is TRBD1 (6 bases). The CDR3 totals 14 residues. Looked up from germline, CDR1 is SGHRS and CDR2 is YFSETQ. Trimming left V 4 bases short and J 1 base short, with 10 bases between. CDR3 coding DNA: TGCGCCAGCAGCCAAAGACAGGGCACAGATACGCAGTATTTT. Translating gives CASSQRQGTDTQYF.

This clone has just a few counts. J is TRBJ1-2 and V is TRBV4-1; D remains ambiguous. This CDR3 is 15 amino acids long. Per germline, CDR1 MGHRA and CDR2 YSYEKL. V was cut by 0 bases and J by 2 bases, with 10 bases left in between. The CDR3 region has the DNA TGCGCCAGCAGCCAAGACCCGGTGAGCAACTATGGCTACACCTTC. This gives the protein CASSQDPVSNYGYTF.

The chain links TRBV30 to TRBJ2-5, with 8 bases aligning to TRBD2. The germline CDR1 and CDR2 sequences are GTSNPN and SVGIG (reference sequence). The J segment lost 1 base and the V segment lost 2 bases, leaving 6 bases of the junction unmatched. The CDR3 is 15 residues long. The CDR3 DNA is TGTGCCTGGAGTCTTGGCGGGGGGTCCCAAGAGACCCAGTACTTC. Its protein product is CAWSLGGGSQETQYF.

The chain is built from TRBV4-1 and TRBJ2-7; D ambiguous. Per the germline V gene, CDR1 is MGHRA and CDR2 is YSYEKL. The length of the CDR3 is 13 residues. V was shortened by 1 base and J by 4 bases, with 8 bases between the two germline ends. The CDR3 region has the DNA TGCGCCAGCAGCCAAGTGAAAGGGTACGAGCAGTACTTC. The encoded protein is CASSQVKGYEQYF.

This clone occurred once. V and J are TRBV5-1 and TRBJ2-1, with 8 bases matching TRBD1. V lost 0 bases, J lost 4 bases, and 3 bases stayed unmatched. CDR3 length equals 15 residues. Germline V lookup: CDR1 SGHRS, CDR2 YFSETQ. The CDR3: CASSLVGQEYNEQFF. The CDR3 coding sequence is TGCGCCAGCAGCTTGGTGGGACAGGAGTACAATGAGCAGTTCTTC.

The chain couples TRBV15 to TRBJ1-5; D gene unclear. CDR1 is LNHNV and CDR2 is YYDKDF in the germline V gene (reference sequence). The V end was cut by 0 bases, the J end by 7 bases, with 7 bases between. This CDR3 contains 13 residues. The CDR3 coding sequence is TGTGCCACCAGCAGAGAGGGTGGGCAGCCCCAGCATTTT. Its protein product is CATSREGGQPQHF.

This clone occurred a few times. CDR3 coding DNA: TGTGCCAGCAGCTTAGCGGGGTCGAACACTGAAGCTTTCTTT. Translated, it gives CASSLAGSNTEAFF. The rearrangement links TRBV7-9 to TRBJ1-1; no definite D call. Germline V CDR1 and CDR2: SEHNR, FQNEAQ (reference sequence). The CDR3 spans 14 residues. Trimming cost V 0 bases and J 1 base, with 6 bases left between them.

The chain combines TRBV5-8 with TRBJ1-6; D is ambiguous. Germline CDR1 is SGHTS and CDR2 is YDEGEE. This CDR3 is built from 13 residues. V lost 4 bases to trimming and J lost 8 bases, with 10 bases between them. The CDR3: CASSADADSPLHF. CDR3 sequence (DNA): TGTGCCAGCAGCGCCGACGCTGATTCACCCCTCCACTTT.

CDR3 bases: TGTGCCAGCAGCCTTCATTCGGGACTAGCCGCGCTGACCCAGTTCTTC. Its translation is CASSLHSGLAALTQFF. The rearrangement links TRBV14 to TRBJ2-1, with 9 bases lining up with TRBD2. Germline CDR1 is SGHDN and CDR2 is FVKESK. This CDR3 region has 16 residues. The J segment lost 13 bases and the V segment lost 4 bases, leaving 17 bases of the junction unmatched.

The chain combines TRBV2 with TRBJ1-2, with D possibly TRBD1 on 6 matching bases. CDR3 length equals 13 residues. Between the trimmed V and J ends, which lost 4 bases and 5 bases, there was a span of 11 bases. Germline V gene sequence: CDR1 SNHLY, CDR2 FYNNEI. CDR3 sequence reads: CASSVGGGYGYTF. CDR3 coding DNA: TGTGCCAGCAGTGTAGGGGGGGGATATGGCTACACCTTC. The full variable domain, rest sourced from reference TRBV2 and TRBJ1-2, is EPEVTQTPSHQVTQMGQEVILRCVPISNHLYFYWYRQILGQKVEFLVSFYNNEISEKSEIFDDQFSVERPDGSNFTLKIRSTKLEDSAMYFCASSVGGGYGYTFGSGTRLTVV.

V is TRBV30 and J is TRBJ1-6; D is undetermined. From germline, CDR1 is GTSNPN and CDR2 SVGIG (reference sequence). This CDR3 contains 14 residues. Trimming cost V 2 bases and J 7 bases, with 12 bases left between them. In nucleotides, the CDR3 is TGTGCCTGGAGTCTAGAGTTCCCGAATTCACCCCTCCACTTT. Protein sequence: CAWSLEFPNSPLHF. The full variable domain, completed using reference TRBV30 and TRBJ1-6, is SQTIHQWPATLVQPVGSPLSLECTVEGTSNPNLYWYRQAAGRGLQLLFYSVGIGQISSEVPQNLSASRPQDRQFILSSKKLLLSDSGFYLCAWSLEFPNSPLHFGNGTRLTVT.

V gene TRBV5-1 combines with J gene TRBJ2-7; D unclear. CDR1 and CDR2 from the germline V gene are SGHRS and YFSETQ. The CDR3 has 14 residues. Trimming removed 2 bases at V and 6 bases at J, with 15 bases between. The DNA for the CDR3 is TGCGCCAGCAGCTTCAAGTCCGGTGTGGGCGAGCAGTACTTC. As protein: CASSFKSGVGEQYF.

The gene calls are TRBV6-5 and TRBJ2-2; D may be TRBD1 (6 bases). V shed 0 bases and J shed 1 base, with 9 bases lying between them. CDR3 length: 16 residues. The V gene's germline CDR1 is MNHEY and CDR2 SVGAGI. CDR3 sequence: CASSYSKDRNTGELFF. The DNA of the CDR3 is TGTGCCAGCAGTTACTCGAAGGACAGGAACACCGGGGAGCTGTTTTTT.

The V call is TRBV19, the J call TRBJ2-1, with TRBD2 matching over 7 bases. This CDR3 contains 13 residues. Germline trimming cut 8 bases from V and 3 bases from J; bases unmatched to any gene: 4. Germline CDR1 LNHDA, CDR2 SQIVND (reference sequence). DNA of the CDR3: TGTGCCAGTTCCCTAGCGGTCTACAATGAGCAGTTCTTC. Translation gives CASSLAVYNEQFF.

This rearrangement joins TRBV19 to TRBJ1-6; D may be TRBD1 (6 bases). The CDR3 runs 15 residues. CDR1 LNHDA and CDR2 SQIVND come from the germline V gene (reference sequence). Trimming removed 7 bases from V and 6 bases from J, with 16 bases in between. This chain's CDR3 is CASTVTGHSNSPLHF. The CDR3 DNA reads as TGTGCCAGTACCGTTACGGGACACAGTAATTCACCCCTCCACTTT.

This chain links TRBV7-9 with TRBJ2-3, with D possibly being TRBD1 (8 bases). The CDR3 contains 15 residues. V dropped 6 bases and J dropped 3 bases, with 16 bases sitting between them. Germline values: CDR1 SEHNR, CDR2 FQNEAQ (reference sequence). Here the CDR3 DNA reads TGTGCCAGCAGTTCAGGACAGGGAGGGACAGATACGCAGTATTTT. Translated, it gives CASSSGQGGTDTQYF.

CDR3 protein: CSARDYETQYF. The CDR3 nucleotides are TGCAGTGCTAGAGATTATGAGACCCAGTACTTC. The chain couples TRBV20-1 to TRBJ2-5; the D is unclear. V was trimmed by 0 bases and J by 5 bases, leaving 4 bases between them. This CDR3 has 11 amino acids. Germline CDR1 reads DFQATT; CDR2 reads SNEGSKA (reference sequence).

This clone is termed medium-sized (0.01 to 0.1%). The chain recombines TRBV27 with TRBJ2-5; 10 bases agree with TRBD2. CDR3 length equals 19 residues. The J segment lost 2 bases and the V segment lost 3 bases, leaving 15 bases of the junction unmatched. CDR1 is MNHEY and CDR2 is SMNVEV in the germline V gene (reference sequence). CDR3 in amino acids: CASSLNPPPSGGYQETQYF. The CDR3 DNA follows: TGTGCCAGCAGTTTGAACCCGCCTCCTAGCGGGGGTTATCAAGAGACCCAGTACTTC.

V usage is TRBV5-1 and J usage is TRBJ1-1; weak D call: TRBD1 (5 bases). The CDR3 is made up of 14 amino acids. Trimming took off 2 bases at V and 7 bases at J, with 15 bases between the two ends. The germline gives CDR1 SGHRS, CDR2 YFSETQ. The DNA for the CDR3 is TGCGCCAGCAGCTTTCCCGGGACGGGGGATGAAGCTTTCTTT. It codes for CASSFPGTGDEAFF.

This chain links TRBV5-6 with TRBJ2-1, with D tentatively TRBD2 (5 bases). V lost 0 bases to trimming and J lost 7 bases, with 14 bases between them. This CDR3 is built from 15 residues. Germline lookup yields CDR1 SGHDT and CDR2 YYEEEE. CDR3: CASSLGRDRLNEQFF. The CDR3 DNA reads TGTGCCAGCAGCTTGGGCCGGGATCGGTTGAATGAGCAGTTCTTC.

The gene calls are TRBV5-6 and TRBJ1-2; tentative D call: TRBD1 (5 bases). Germline loops: CDR1 SGHDT, CDR2 YYEEEE. V lost 0 bases, J lost 8 bases, and 17 bases lay in between. The CDR3 loop spans 15 amino acids. The CDR3 region is CASSLGRRERRGYTF. DNA of the CDR3: TGTGCCAGCAGCTTGGGGCGCAGGGAGCGTAGGGGCTACACCTTC.

This clone was seen repeatedly, ten times or more. The chain is built from TRBV27 and TRBJ1-1, with D possibly being TRBD1 (5 bases). CDR3 length: 13 residues. V was trimmed by 4 bases and J by 1 base, leaving 7 bases between them. Germline lookup yields CDR1 MNHEY and CDR2 SMNVEV (reference sequence). The CDR3 sequence is CASSWDGNTEAFF. In DNA form, the CDR3 reads TGTGCCAGCAGTTGGGACGGGAACACTGAAGCTTTCTTT.

This chain links TRBV6-1 with TRBJ2-5; no clear D. V shed 4 bases and J shed 4 bases, with 10 bases lying between them. The CDR3 consists of 13 residues. In germline, CDR1 is MNHNS, CDR2 SASEGT. CDR3 region: CASSVLGGETQYF. CDR3 nucleotides: TGTGCCAGCAGTGTTTTAGGTGGAGAGACCCAGTACTTC.

This chain links TRBV2 with TRBJ2-5; 7 bases fit TRBD1. This CDR3 region has 14 residues. V dropped 4 bases and J dropped 5; count of bases not matched to a gene: 7. Germline V gene lookup returns CDR1 SNHLY and CDR2 FYNNEI. CDR3 sequence (DNA): TGTGCCAGCAGTGCCACAGGGGCGCGGGAGACCCAGTACTTC. This sequence encodes CASSATGARETQYF.